This record concerns one T cell receptor beta chain sequence. The data are from a study of blood T cell repertoires in COVID-19. Across the study: PBMCs, B-cell-depleted T cells, or T cells were the source of the cDNA or gDNA that made up the material.

Original methodology: Estimation of nucleated cell counts relied on the amplification of reference gene primers. Only in-frame clones appear in the TCRdb table, and some are missing; sequencing was by immunoSEQ multiplex PCR. V, J and clone size are taken as reported in that table, and D and trimming were inferred from the DNA itself. The sample records more than 250,000 clones, 80% to 90% being singletons. Germline V gene sequence: CDR1 SSHAT, CDR2 FNYEAQ (reference sequence). Trimming cost V 6 bases and J 4 bases, with 10 bases left between them. The CDR3 extends over 13 amino acids. What was sequenced was peripheral blood. This sequence joins TRBV7-7 and TRBJ1-5, with D unresolved. The sequence was obtained from a woman in her forties or fifties with acute or convalescent COVID-19. CDR3 region: CASSSGVNQPQHF. CDR3 nucleotides: TGTGCCAGCAGTAGCGGGGTAAATCAGCCCCAGCATTTT.